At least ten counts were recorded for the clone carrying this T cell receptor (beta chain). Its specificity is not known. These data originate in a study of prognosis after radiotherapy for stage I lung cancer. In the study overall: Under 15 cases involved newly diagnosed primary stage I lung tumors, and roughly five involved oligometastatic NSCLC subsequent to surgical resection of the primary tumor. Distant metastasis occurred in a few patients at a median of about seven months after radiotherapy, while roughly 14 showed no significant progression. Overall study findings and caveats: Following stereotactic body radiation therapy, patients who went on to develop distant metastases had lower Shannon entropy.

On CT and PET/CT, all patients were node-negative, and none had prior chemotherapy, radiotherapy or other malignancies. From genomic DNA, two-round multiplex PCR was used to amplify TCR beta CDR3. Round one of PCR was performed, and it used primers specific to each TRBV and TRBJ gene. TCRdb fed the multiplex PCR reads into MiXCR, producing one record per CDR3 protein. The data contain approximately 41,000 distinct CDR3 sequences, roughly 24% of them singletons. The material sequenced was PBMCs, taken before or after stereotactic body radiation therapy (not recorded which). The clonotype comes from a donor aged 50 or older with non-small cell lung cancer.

The chain's CDR3 is CASSYSGTASNQPQHF. CDR3 sequence (DNA): TGTGCCAGCAGTTACTCGGGGACAGCATCCAATCAGCCCCAGCATTTT. The chain joins TRBV6-5 to TRBJ1-5, with TRBD1 matching over 7 bases. Germline V lookup: CDR1 MNHEY, CDR2 SVGAGI. CDR3 length equals 16 residues. V trimming: 0 bases; J trimming: 3 bases; junction bases outside the gene matches: 5.